These 3 T cell receptor beta chains were sequenced from one sample in a study of T cell responses to AZD1222 COVID-19 vaccine. Data came from immunoSEQ multiplex PCR; TCRdb stores just in-frame clones and leaves some out. The table lists approximately 130,000 clones, approximately 88% of them singletons. Sequenced material: peripheral blood, taken on day 0 of AZD1222 vaccination. Receptor source: an adult in good health.

The V and J genes are TRBV3-1 (or the pseudogene TRBV3-2) and TRBJ2-3, with 8 positions matching TRBD2. The CDR3 extends over 15 amino acids. The V gene's germline CDR1 is LGHDT and CDR2 YNNKEL (reference sequence). J was trimmed by 5 bases and V by 4 bases; bases with no gene match: 8. DNA for the CDR3: TGTGCCAGCAGCCTGAACGGGGGGGCGCAAGATACGCAGTATTTT. The encoded protein is CASSLNGGAQDTQYF.

The sample holds one count of this clone. The chain combines TRBV5-1 with TRBJ1-2; no definite D call. V shed 0 bases and J shed 0 bases, with 6 bases lying between them. The CDR3 length is 14 residues. Germline assignment: CDR1 SGHRS and CDR2 YFSETQ. The CDR3, as DNA: TGCGCCAGCAGCTTGGGAGCATCTAACTATGGCTACACCTTC. This sequence encodes CASSLGASNYGYTF.

CDR3 sequence: CASSSSGSYEQYF. The CDR3 nucleotides are TGTGCCAGCAGCTCTAGCGGTTCCTACGAGCAGTACTTC. This chain joins TRBV5-4 and TRBJ2-7, with TRBD2 matching 7 bases. This CDR3 spans 13 amino acids. V lost 3 bases to trimming and J lost 1 base; unmatched junction nucleotides: 1. The germline CDR1 and CDR2 sequences are SGHNT and YYREEE (reference sequence). Full variable domain (missing parts from reference TRBV5-4 and TRBJ2-7): ETGVTQSPTHLIKTRGQQVTLRCSSQSGHNTVSWYQQALGQGPQFIFQYYREEENGRGNFPPRFSGLQFPNYSSELNVNALELDDSALYLCASSSSGSYEQYFGPGTRLTVT.